This TCR beta chain was profiled in a study of T-cell reconstitution after alpha-beta-depleted transplantation in children. Per the germline V gene, CDR1 is SGHRS and CDR2 is YFSETQ. The V segment lost 4 bases and the J segment 5 bases; nucleotides outside the gene matches: 4. The CDR3 is made up of 14 amino acids. The authors prepared the TCRbeta library with unique molecular identifiers. TCRdb itself ran the PCR reads through MiXCR, one entry per CDR3 protein. There are about 610,000 distinct CDR3 sequences in the sample; about 11% occur only once, and approximately 4.1% lies in the top ten. The chain carries TRBV5-1 and TRBJ2-1, with TRBD2 identical over 9 bases. The origin of this receptor is a human donor who donated a stem cell graft to a child with acute myeloid leukemia. This sample comprised PBMCs from the stem cell graft donor, obtained from the stem cell graft. The CDR3 DNA sequence: TGCGCCAGCAGCGCCGGCGGGAGGGACAATGAGCAGTTCTTC. Protein: CASSAGGRDNEQFF. The full variable domain, rest sourced from reference TRBV5-1 and TRBJ2-1, is KAGVTQTPRYLIKTRGQQVTLSCSPISGHRSVSWYQQTPGQGLQFLFEYFSETQRNKGNFPGRFSGRQFSNSRSEMNVSTLELGDSALYLCASSAGGRDNEQFFGPGTRLTVL.